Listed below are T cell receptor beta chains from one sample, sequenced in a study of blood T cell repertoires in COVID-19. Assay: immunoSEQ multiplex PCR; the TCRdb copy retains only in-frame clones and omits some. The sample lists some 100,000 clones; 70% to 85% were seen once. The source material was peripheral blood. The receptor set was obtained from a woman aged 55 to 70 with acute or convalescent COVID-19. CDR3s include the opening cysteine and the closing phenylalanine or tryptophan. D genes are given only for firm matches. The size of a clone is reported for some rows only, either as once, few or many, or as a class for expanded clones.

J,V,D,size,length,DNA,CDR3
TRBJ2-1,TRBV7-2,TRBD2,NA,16,TGTGCCAGCACCCTCGGAATCGGACTAGCGGGGAATGAGCAGTTCTTC,CASTLGIGLAGNEQFF
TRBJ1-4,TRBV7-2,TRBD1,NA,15,TGTGCCAGCAGCCCTAAGGGGGCTGGAGCTGAAAAACTGTTTTTT,CASSPKGAGAEKLFF
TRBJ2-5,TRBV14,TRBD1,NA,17,TGTGCCAGCAGCCAACTCGCAGGGGGTTTACCCCAAGAGACCCAGTACTTC,CASSQLAGGLPQETQYF
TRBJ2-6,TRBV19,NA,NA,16,TGTGCCAGTAGTATACCCCAGTTCTCTGGGGCCAACGTCCTGACTTTC,CASSIPQFSGANVLTF
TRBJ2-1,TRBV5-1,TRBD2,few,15,TGCGCCAGCAGCTGGAGCGGGGGGGCCAACAATGAGCAGTTCTTC,CASSWSGGANNEQFF
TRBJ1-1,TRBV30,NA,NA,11,TGTGCCTGGAGCGCAGGCCCTGAAGCTTTCTTT,CAWSAGPEAFF
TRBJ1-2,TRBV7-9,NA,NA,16,TGTGCCAGCAGCTTAGCAGATCGAGGAGGGAGCTATGGCTACACCTTC,CASSLADRGGSYGYTF
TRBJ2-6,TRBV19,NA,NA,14,TGTGCCAGTAGTCTCTACTCTGGGGCCAACGTCCTGACTTTC,CASSLYSGANVLTF
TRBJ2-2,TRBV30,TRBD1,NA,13,TGTGCCTGGAGTGGACAGGGGTACGGGGAGCTGTTTTTT,CAWSGQGYGELFF
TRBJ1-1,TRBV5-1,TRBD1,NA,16,TGCGCCAGCAGCTTGTCCGCACAGGGGGCAAACACTGAAGCTTTCTTT,CASSLSAQGANTEAFF
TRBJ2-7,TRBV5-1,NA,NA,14,TGCGCCAGCAGCTTTACAGGGATCTCCTACGAGCAGTACTTC,CASSFTGISYEQYF
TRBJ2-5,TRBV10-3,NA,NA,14,TGTGCCATCACCGAAACACTAGACCAAGAGACCCAGTACTTC,CAITETLDQETQYF
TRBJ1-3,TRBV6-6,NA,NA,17,TGTGCCAGCAGTCACCGGGGACATACGAACTCTGGAAACACCATATATTTT,CASSHRGHTNSGNTIYF
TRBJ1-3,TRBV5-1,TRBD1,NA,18,TGCGCCAGCAGCTTGGGGGCCGGCAGGGGGCCCTCTGGAAACACCATATATTTT,CASSLGAGRGPSGNTIYF
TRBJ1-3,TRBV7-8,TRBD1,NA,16,TGTGCCAGCAGCCCACAACCTGACAGGGCTGGAAACACCATATATTTT,CASSPQPDRAGNTIYF
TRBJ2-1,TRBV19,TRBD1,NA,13,TGTGCCAGTAGTATACGTGGGGACAGGCGCCAGTTCTTC,CASSIRGDRRQFF
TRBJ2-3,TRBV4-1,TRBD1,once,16,TGCGCCAGCAGCCAGGGACAGGGGATTTTCACAGATACGCAGTATTTT,CASSQGQGIFTDTQYF
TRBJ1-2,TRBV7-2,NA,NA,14,TGTGCCAGCAGCTTAGTCGCAGGGGACTATGGCTACACCTTC,CASSLVAGDYGYTF
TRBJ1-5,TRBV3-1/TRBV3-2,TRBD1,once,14,TGTGCCAGCAGCCTAGGACAGGGGGGACAGCCCCAGCATTTT,CASSLGQGGQPQHF
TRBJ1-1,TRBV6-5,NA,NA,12,TGTGCCAGCAGCTCAGGGACTACTGAAGCTTTCTTT,CASSSGTTEAFF
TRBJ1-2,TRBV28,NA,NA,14,TGTGCCAGCACCCCCCCGGAGAGGCCTTTAGGCTACACCTTC,CASTPPERPLGYTF
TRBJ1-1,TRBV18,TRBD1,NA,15,TGTGCCAGCTCACCCCGGGGACAGAGTAACACTGAAGCTTTCTTT,CASSPRGQSNTEAFF
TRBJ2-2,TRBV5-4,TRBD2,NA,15,TGTGCCAGCAGCAGGACTAGCCGAGACACCGGGGAGCTGTTTTTT,CASSRTSRDTGELFF
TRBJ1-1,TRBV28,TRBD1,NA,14,TGTGCCAGCAGGCACAGGGGGCGGAACACTGAAGCTTTCTTT,CASRHRGRNTEAFF
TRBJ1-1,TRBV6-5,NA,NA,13,TGTGCCAGCGTCGGTCCGCCGCCCACTGAAGCTTTCTTT,CASVGPPPTEAFF
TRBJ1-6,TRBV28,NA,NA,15,TGTGCCAGCAGTTCAGGTAGCTCCTATAATTCACCCCTCCACTTT,CASSSGSSYNSPLHF
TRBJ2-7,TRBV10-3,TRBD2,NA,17,TGTGCCACCCAACCTCGACTAGCGGGGGAAAGCTCCTACGAGCAGTACTTC,CATQPRLAGESSYEQYF
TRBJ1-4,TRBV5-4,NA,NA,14,TGTGCCAGCAGCTTGCGTCTCGGTAATGAAAAACTGTTTTTT,CASSLRLGNEKLFF
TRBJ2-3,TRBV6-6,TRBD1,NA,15,TGTGCCAGCAGACGTACAGGGGTCGGCACAGATACGCAGTATTTT,CASRRTGVGTDTQYF
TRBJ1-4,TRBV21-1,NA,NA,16,TGTGCCAGCAGCGTCAGCTTAGGGGTCCCTTTGAGGAAACTGTTTTTT,CASSVSLGVPLRKLFF
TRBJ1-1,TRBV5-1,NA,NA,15,TGCGCCAGCAGCCTATTCATGAGGCAGAACACTGAAGCTTTCTTT,CASSLFMRQNTEAFF
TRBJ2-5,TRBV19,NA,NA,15,TGTGCCAGTAGTACCGGCCTCTCGGGTGGAGAGACCCAGTACTTC,CASSTGLSGGETQYF
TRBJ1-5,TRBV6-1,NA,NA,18,TGTGCCAGCAGTGAAGGTTTATCGACACAACCGGGCAATCAGCCCCAGCATTTT,CASSEGLSTQPGNQPQHF
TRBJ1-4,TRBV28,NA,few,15,TGTGCCAGCCAAAATGACGGGGTGTACGGTGAAAAACTGTTTTTT,CASQNDGVYGEKLFF
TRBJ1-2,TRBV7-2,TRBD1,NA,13,TGTGCCAGCAGCCCGGGACAGGGGAATGGCTACACCTTC,CASSPGQGNGYTF
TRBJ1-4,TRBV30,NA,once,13,TGTGCCTGGAGTGTACAGGCTAATGAAAAACTGTTTTTT,CAWSVQANEKLFF
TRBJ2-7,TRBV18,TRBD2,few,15,TGTGCCAGCTCCCTAAGCGGGGACTCAACCTACGAGCAGTACTTC,CASSLSGDSTYEQYF
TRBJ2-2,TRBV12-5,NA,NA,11,TGTGCTAGTGGTTTGCGCGGGGAGCTGTTTTTT,CASGLRGELFF
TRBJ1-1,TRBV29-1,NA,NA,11,TGCAGCGCCAGACGGGGTCCTGAAGCTTTCTTT,CSARRGPEAFF
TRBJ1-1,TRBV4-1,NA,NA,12,TGCGCCAGCAGCCAAGCTAGGACAGAAGCTTTCTTT,CASSQARTEAFF
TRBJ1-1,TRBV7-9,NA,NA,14,TGTGCCAGCAGCCCCCAACAGGATAGAGCTGAAGCTTTCTTT,CASSPQQDRAEAFF
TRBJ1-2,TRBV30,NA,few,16,TGTGCCTGGAGTGTACGTGTGGGGGCGCCAGGTGAGGGCTACACCTTC,CAWSVRVGAPGEGYTF
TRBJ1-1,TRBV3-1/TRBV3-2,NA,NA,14,TGTGCCAGCAGTCAAGGAGGGCTGTTCACTGAAGCTTTCTTT,CASSQGGLFTEAFF
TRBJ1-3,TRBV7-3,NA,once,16,TGTGCCAGCAGCTTAAGAATTGAGGGTTCTGGAAACACCATATATTTT,CASSLRIEGSGNTIYF
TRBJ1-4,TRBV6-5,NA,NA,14,TGTGCCAGCAAAGACCACCGGGGTAACGAAAAACTGTTTTTT,CASKDHRGNEKLFF
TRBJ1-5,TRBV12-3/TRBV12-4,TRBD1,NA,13,TGTGCCAGCAGTTTGACAGGGAACCAGCCCCAGCATTTT,CASSLTGNQPQHF
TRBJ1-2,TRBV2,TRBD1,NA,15,TGTGCCAGCAGTGAAGGGACAGGGCCCGGCGGGGGCTACACCTTC,CASSEGTGPGGGYTF
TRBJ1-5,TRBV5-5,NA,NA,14,TGTGCCAGCAGCTTGGCGGGGGGCAATCAGCCCCAGCATTTT,CASSLAGGNQPQHF
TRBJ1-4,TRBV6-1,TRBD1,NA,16,TGTGCCAGCAGTGAAGCGCAGGGGGCGGGTAATGAAAAACTGTTTTTT,CASSEAQGAGNEKLFF
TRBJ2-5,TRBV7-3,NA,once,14,TGTGCCAGCAGCTTATATGGCGGGGCTGAGACCCAGTACTTC,CASSLYGGAETQYF
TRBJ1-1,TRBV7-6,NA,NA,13,TGTGCCAGCAGCCCGAACACCTCCCCTGAAGCTTTCTTT,CASSPNTSPEAFF
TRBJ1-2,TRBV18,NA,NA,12,TGTGCCAGCTCACTAGAACCGGGTGGCTACACCTTC,CASSLEPGGYTF
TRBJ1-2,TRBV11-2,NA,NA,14,TGTGCCAGCAGCCCAGACATGGCTGCTTATGGCTACACCTTC,CASSPDMAAYGYTF
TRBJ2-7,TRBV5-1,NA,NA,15,TGCGCCAGCAGCACCAGGCCGGGAACCACCTACGAGCAGTACTTC,CASSTRPGTTYEQYF